This TCR beta chain was captured by sequencing in a study of blood T cell repertoires in COVID-19. Sequencing was performed with immunoSEQ multiplex PCR; in TCRdb, only in-frame clones are kept and a portion is missing. The sample records 100,000 to 150,000 clones, about 79% being singletons. The sequenced material came from peripheral blood. The sequence came from a man in his 70s with acute or convalescent COVID-19.

The CDR3 coding sequence is TGTGCCAGCAGGAAGGACAGCTATGGCTACACCTTC. As protein: CASRKDSYGYTF. This chain joins TRBV25-1 and TRBJ1-2, with D perhaps TRBD1 (6 bases). Germline V CDR1 and CDR2: MGHDK, SYGVNS. The length of the CDR3 is 12 residues. Trimming pared 6 bases from V and 4 bases from J, leaving 9 bases between.